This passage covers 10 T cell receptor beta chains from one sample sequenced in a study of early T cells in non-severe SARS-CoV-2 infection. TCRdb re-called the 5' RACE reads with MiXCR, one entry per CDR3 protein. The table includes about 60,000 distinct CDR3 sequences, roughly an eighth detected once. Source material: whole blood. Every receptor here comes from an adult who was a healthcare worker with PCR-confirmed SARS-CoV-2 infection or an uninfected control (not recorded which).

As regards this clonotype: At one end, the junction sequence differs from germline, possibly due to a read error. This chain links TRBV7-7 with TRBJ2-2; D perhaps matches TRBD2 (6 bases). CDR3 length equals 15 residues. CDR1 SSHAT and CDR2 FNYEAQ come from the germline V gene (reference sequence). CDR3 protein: CASTLRDGSGGELFF. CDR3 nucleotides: TGTGCTAGCACCCTCCGGGACGGGAGCGGAGGGGAGCTGTTTTTT. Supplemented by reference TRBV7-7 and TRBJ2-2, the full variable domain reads GAGVSQSPRYKVTKRGQDVTLRCDPISSHATLYWYQQALGQGPEFLTYFNYEAQPDKSGLPSDRFSAERPEGSISTLTIQRTEQRDSAMYRCASTLRDGSGGELFFGEGSRLTVL.

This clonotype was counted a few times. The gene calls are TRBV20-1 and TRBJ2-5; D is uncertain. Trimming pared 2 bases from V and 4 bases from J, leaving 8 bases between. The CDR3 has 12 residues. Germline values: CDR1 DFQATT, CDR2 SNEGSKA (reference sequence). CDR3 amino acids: CSARRAPETQYF. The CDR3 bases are TGCAGTGCTAGAAGGGCCCCAGAGACCCAGTACTTC.

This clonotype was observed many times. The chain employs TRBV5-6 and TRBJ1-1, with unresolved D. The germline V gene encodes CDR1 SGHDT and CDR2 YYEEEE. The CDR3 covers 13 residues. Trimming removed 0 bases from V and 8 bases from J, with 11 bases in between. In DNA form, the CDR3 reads TGTGCCAGCAGCTTGGGTGGAGAGGGCGAAGCTTTCTTT. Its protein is CASSLGGEGEAFF.

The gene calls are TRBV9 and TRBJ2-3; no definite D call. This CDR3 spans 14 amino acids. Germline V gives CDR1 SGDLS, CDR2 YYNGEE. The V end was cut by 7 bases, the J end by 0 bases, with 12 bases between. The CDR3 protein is CASSEEPSTDTQYF. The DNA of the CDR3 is TGTGCCAGCTCCGAAGAACCTAGCACAGATACGCAGTATTTT.

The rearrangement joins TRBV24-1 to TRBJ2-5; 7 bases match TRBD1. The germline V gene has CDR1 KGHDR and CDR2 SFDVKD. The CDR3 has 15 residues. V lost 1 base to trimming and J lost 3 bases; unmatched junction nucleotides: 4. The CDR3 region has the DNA TGTGCCACCAGTGATTTTAGAGGGGGCAAAGAGACCCAGTACTTC. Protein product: CATSDFRGGKETQYF.

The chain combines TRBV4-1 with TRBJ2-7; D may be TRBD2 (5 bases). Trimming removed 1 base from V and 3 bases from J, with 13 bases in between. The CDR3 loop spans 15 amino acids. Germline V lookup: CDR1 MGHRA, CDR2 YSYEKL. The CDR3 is CASSQAESGYYEQYF. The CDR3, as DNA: TGCGCCAGCAGCCAAGCCGAGAGCGGCTACTACGAGCAGTACTTC.

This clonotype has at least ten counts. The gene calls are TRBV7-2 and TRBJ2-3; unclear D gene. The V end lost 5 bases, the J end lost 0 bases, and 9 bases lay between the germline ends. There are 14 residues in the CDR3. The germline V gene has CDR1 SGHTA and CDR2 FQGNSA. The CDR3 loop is CASSLRSSTDTQYF. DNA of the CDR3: TGTGCCAGCAGCCTCAGAAGTAGCACAGATACGCAGTATTTT.

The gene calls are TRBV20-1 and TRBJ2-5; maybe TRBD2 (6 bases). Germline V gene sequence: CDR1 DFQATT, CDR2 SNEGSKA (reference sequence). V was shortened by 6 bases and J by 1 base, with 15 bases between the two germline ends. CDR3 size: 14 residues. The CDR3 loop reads CSAEEGRLQETQYF. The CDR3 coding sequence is TGCAGTGCAGAGGAGGGGCGCCTCCAAGAGACCCAGTACTTC.

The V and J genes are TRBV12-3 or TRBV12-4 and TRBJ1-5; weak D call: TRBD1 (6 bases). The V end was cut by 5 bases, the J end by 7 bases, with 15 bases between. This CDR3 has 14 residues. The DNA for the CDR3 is TGTGCCAGCAGTCCAGTCTCGGGGGGCCAGCCCCAGCATTTT. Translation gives CASSPVSGGQPQHF.

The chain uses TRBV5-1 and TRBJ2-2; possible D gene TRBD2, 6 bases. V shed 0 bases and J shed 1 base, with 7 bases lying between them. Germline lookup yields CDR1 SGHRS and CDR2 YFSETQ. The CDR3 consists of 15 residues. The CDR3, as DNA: TGCGCCAGCAGCTTGGCGGGAGTGAACACCGGGGAGCTGTTTTTT. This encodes CASSLAGVNTGELFF.